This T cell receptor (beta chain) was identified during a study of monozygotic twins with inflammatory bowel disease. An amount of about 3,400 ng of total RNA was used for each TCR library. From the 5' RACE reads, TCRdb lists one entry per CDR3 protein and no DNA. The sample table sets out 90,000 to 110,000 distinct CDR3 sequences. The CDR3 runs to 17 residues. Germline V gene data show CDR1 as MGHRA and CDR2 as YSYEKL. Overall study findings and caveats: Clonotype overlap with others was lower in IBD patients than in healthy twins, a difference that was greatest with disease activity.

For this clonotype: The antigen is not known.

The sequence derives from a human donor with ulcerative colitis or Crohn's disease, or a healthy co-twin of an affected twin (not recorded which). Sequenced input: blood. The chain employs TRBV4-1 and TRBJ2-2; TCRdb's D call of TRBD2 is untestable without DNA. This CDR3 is CASSPGPGTSRTGELFF.